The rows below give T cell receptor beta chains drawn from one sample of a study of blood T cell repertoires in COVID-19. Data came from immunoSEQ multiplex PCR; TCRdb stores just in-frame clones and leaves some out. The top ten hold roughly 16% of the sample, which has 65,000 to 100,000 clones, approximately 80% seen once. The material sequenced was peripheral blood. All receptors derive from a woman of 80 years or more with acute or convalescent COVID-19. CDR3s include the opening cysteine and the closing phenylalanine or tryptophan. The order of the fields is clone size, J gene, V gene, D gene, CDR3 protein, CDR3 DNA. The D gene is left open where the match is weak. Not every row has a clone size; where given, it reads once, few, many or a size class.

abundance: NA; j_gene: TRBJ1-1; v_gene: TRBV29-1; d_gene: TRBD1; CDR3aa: CSDLDRTNTEAFF; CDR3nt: TGCAGCGACCTGGACAGGACGAACACTGAAGCTTTCTTT
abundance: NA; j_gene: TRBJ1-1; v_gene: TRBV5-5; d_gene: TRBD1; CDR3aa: CASSPRSLDRGVNTEAFF; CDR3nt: TGTGCCAGCAGCCCCCGGTCCCTGGACAGGGGGGTAAACACTGAAGCTTTCTTT
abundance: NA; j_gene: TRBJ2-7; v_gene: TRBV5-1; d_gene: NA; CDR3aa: CASSLGVRAYEQYF; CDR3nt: TGCGCCAGCAGCTTGGGAGTCAGGGCCTACGAGCAGTACTTC
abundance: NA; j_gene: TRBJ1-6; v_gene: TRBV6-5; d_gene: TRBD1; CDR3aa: CASSYSTGGVSPLHF; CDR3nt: TGTGCCAGCAGTTACTCGACAGGGGGCGTTTCACCCCTCCACTTT
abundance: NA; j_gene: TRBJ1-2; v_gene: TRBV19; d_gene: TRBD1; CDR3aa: CASSEASTGGNYGYTF; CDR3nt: TGTGCCAGTAGTGAGGCAAGTACAGGGGGCAACTATGGCTACACCTTC
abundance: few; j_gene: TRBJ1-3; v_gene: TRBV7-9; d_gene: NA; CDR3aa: CASSLWAGRKSSGNTIYF; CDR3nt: TGTGCCAGCAGCTTATGGGCAGGGCGGAAGAGCTCTGGAAACACCATATATTTT
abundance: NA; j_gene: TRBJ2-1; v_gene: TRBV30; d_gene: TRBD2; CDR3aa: CAWRRRGGYNEQFF; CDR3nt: TGTGCCTGGAGAAGGCGGGGGGGGTACAATGAGCAGTTCTTC
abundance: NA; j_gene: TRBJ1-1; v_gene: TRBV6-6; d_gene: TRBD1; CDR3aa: CASYYPTGSAFF; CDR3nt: TGTGCCAGTTACTACCCGACAGGGAGTGCTTTCTTT
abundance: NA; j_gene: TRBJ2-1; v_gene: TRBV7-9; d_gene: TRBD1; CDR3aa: CASSRSQGSRGYNEQFF; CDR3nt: TGTGCCAGCAGCCGCTCACAGGGGTCGAGGGGTTACAATGAGCAGTTCTTC
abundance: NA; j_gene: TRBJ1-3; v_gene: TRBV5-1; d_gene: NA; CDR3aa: CASSPFPSGNTIYF; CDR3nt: TGCGCCAGCAGCCCATTTCCCTCTGGAAACACCATATATTTT
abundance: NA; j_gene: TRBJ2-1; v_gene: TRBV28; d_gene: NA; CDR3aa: CASQGTRYNEQFF; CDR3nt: TGTGCCAGCCAAGGGACAAGGTACAATGAGCAGTTCTTC
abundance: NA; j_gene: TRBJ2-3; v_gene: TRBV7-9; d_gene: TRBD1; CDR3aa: CASSFPGQGPSTDTQYF; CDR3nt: TGTGCCAGCAGCTTTCCGGGACAGGGCCCTAGCACAGATACGCAGTATTTT
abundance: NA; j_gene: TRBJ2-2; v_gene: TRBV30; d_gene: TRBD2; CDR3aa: CARLAGPNTGELFF; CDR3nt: TGTGCCCGCCTAGCGGGGCCGAACACCGGGGAGCTGTTTTTT
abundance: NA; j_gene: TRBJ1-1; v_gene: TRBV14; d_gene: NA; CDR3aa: CASSLRTAQGNTEAFF; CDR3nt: TGTGCCAGCAGCCTAAGGACAGCCCAGGGGAACACTGAAGCTTTCTTT
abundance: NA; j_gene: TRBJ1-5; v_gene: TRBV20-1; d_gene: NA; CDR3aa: CSASRGGAGQPQHF; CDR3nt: TGCAGTGCTAGTCGGGGGGGTGCGGGCCAGCCCCAGCATTTT
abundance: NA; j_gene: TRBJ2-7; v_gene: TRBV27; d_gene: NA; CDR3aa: CASSPQYRTEREQYF; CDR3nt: TGTGCCAGCAGTCCCCAATACAGGACAGAACGCGAGCAGTACTTC
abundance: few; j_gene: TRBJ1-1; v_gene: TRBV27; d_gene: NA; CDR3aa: CASSSGMGYSEAFF; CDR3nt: TGTGCCAGCAGTTCGGGAATGGGGTACTCTGAAGCTTTCTTT
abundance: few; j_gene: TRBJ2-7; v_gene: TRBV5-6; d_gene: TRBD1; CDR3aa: CASSKTGVGGDEQYF; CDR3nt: TGTGCCAGCAGCAAGACAGGGGTGGGTGGCGACGAGCAGTACTTC
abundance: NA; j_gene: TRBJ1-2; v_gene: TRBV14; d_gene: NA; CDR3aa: CASSQASSYGYTF; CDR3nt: TGTGCCAGCAGCCAAGCCTCTTCCTATGGCTACACCTTC
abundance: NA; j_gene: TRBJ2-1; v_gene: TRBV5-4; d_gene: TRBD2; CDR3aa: CASSPSGGDYNEQFF; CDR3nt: TGTGCCAGCAGCCCTAGCGGGGGGGACTACAATGAGCAGTTCTTC
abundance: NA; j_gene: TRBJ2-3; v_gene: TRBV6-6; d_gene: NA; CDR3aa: CASSYWGGRDTDTQYF; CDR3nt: TGTGCCAGCAGTTACTGGGGGGGGCGTGACACAGATACGCAGTATTTT
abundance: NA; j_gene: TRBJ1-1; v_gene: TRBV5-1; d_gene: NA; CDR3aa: CASSLAEGAEAFF; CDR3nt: TGCGCCAGCAGCTTGGCCGAAGGGGCTGAAGCTTTCTTT
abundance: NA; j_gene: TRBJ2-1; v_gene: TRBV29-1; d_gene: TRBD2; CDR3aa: CSVGLGGYNEQFF; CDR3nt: TGCAGCGTGGGACTAGGTGGCTACAATGAGCAGTTCTTC
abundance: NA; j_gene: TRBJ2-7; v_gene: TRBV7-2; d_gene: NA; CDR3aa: CASSLRVFDEQYF; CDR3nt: TGTGCCAGCAGCTTAAGAGTTTTTGACGAGCAGTACTTC
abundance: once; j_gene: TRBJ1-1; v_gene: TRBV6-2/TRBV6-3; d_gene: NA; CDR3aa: CASSYSELLTEAFF; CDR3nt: TGTGCCAGCAGTTATTCGGAGCTCTTGACTGAAGCTTTCTTT
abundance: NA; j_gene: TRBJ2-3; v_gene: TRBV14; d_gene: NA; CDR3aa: CASSGTGGLTDTQYF; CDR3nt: TGTGCCAGCAGCGGGACGGGGGGCCTCACAGATACGCAGTATTTT
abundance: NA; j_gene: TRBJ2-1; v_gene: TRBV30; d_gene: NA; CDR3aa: CAWSVADNEQFF; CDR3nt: TGTGCCTGGAGTGTAGCCGACAATGAGCAGTTCTTC
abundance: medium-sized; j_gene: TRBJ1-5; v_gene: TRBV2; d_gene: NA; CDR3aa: CASAGNSNQPQHF; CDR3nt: TGTGCCAGCGCAGGGAATAGCAATCAGCCCCAGCATTTT
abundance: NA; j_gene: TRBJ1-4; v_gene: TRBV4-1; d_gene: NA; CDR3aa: CASSQADKNEKLFF; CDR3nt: TGCGCCAGCAGCCAGGCAGACAAAAATGAAAAACTGTTTTTT
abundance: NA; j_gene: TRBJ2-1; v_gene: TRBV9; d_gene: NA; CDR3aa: CASGLGGEQFF; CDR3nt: TGTGCCAGCGGCCTAGGAGGAGAGCAGTTCTTC
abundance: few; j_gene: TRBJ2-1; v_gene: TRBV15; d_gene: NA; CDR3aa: CATGDRSNEQFF; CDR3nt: TGTGCCACCGGAGACAGGAGCAATGAGCAGTTCTTC
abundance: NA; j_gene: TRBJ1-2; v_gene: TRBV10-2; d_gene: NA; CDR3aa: CASSEKYDSPNYGYTF; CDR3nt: TGCGCCAGCAGTGAGAAATACGACAGCCCTAACTATGGCTACACCTTC
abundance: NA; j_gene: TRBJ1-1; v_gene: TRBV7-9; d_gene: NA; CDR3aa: CASSLGLAQGNTEAFF; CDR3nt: TGTGCCAGCAGCTTAGGTTTGGCTCAGGGAAACACTGAAGCTTTCTTT
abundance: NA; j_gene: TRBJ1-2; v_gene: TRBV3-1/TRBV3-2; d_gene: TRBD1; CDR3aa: CASSQDGQGIYGYTF; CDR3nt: TGTGCCAGCAGCCAAGATGGACAGGGTATCTATGGCTACACCTTC
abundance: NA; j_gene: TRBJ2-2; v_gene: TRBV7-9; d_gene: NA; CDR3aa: CASKARQNTGELFF; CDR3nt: TGTGCCAGCAAAGCGCGTCAGAACACCGGGGAGCTGTTTTTT
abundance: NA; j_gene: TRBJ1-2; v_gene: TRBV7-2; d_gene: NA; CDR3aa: CASSLPDSGRNGYTF; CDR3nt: TGTGCCAGCAGCCTACCGGACAGCGGACGGAATGGCTACACCTTC
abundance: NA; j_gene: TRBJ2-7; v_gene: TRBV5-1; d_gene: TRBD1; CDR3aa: CASTLQTGGSYEQYF; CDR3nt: TGCGCCAGCACCCTTCAGACAGGGGGCTCCTACGAGCAGTACTTC
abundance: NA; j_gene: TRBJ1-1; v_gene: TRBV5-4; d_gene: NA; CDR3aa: CASSLDPFPAFF; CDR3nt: TGTGCCAGCAGCTTGGATCCCTTTCCGGCTTTCTTT
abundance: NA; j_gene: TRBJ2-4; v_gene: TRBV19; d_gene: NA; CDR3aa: CASSIVTVAKNIQYF; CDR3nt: TGTGCCAGTAGTATAGTAACGGTAGCCAAAAACATTCAGTACTTC